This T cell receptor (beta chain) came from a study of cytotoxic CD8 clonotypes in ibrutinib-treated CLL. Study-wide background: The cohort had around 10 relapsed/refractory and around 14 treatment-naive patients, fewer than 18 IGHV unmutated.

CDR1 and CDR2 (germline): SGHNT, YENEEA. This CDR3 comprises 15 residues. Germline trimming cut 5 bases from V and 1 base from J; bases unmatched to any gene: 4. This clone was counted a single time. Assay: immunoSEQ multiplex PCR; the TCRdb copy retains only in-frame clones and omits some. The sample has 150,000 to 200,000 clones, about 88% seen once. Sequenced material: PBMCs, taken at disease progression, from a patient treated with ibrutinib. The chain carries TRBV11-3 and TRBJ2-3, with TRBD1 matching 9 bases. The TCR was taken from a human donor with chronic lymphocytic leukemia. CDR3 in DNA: TGTGCCAGCAGCCAAAGGACAGGGGGCACAGATACGCAGTATTTT. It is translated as CASSQRTGGTDTQYF.